A selection of T cell receptor beta chains follows, all from one sample in a study of radiotherapy plus CTLA-4 blockade in lung cancer. Produced via immunoSEQ multiplex PCR; TCRdb's table is partial and in-frame only. The table lists tens of thousands of clones, 75% to 80% of them singletons. The source was peripheral blood, collected from a patient treated with radiotherapy plus ipilimumab. The receptor source for this set is a human donor with non-small cell lung cancer whose response to radiotherapy plus ipilimumab could not be evaluated. CDR3s include the opening cysteine and the closing phenylalanine or tryptophan. D genes are given only for firm matches. Part of the rows lack a size; the others show once, few, many or a class for expanded clones.

cdr3_aa cdr3_nt v_call cdr3_length d_call clone_size j_call
CASSQGQGKGEQFF TGCGCCAGCAGCCAAGGACAGGGGAAGGGTGAGCAGTTCTTC TRBV4-1 14 TRBD1 . TRBJ2-1
CASSSTYTDTQYF TGCGCCAGCAGCTCGACTTACACAGATACGCAGTATTTT TRBV5-1 13 . . TRBJ2-3
CASRAGHNYGYTF TGTGCCAGCAGGGCAGGGCATAACTATGGCTACACCTTC TRBV28 13 . . TRBJ1-2
CASSPVGGRGSPLHF TGTGCCAGCAGCCCCGTCGGGGGAAGGGGTTCACCCCTCCACTTT TRBV7-2 15 . . TRBJ1-6
CASTPGTSEPNNEQFF TGTGCCAGCACACCTGGGACTAGCGAACCCAACAATGAGCAGTTCTTC TRBV7-8 16 TRBD2 . TRBJ2-1
CASSPSSRGVRGDTQYF TGCGCCAGCAGCCCATCGTCGCGCGGGGTACGGGGAGATACGCAGTATTTT TRBV4-3 17 . . TRBJ2-3
CASSFWGGPPGELFF TGCGCCAGCAGCTTTTGGGGGGGGCCCCCCGGGGAGCTGTTTTTT TRBV5-1 15 . . TRBJ2-2
CASSLGDIGTDTQYF TGTGCCAGCAGCTTAGGGGACATAGGCACAGATACGCAGTATTTT TRBV7-2 15 . once TRBJ2-3
CASRSRLAGQETQYF TGTGCCAGCAGAAGCAGACTAGCGGGTCAAGAGACCCAGTACTTC TRBV6-5 15 TRBD2 . TRBJ2-5
CASSLGGQGWYEQYF TGTGCCAGCAGCTTGGGGGGACAGGGGTGGTACGAGCAGTACTTC TRBV9 15 TRBD1 few TRBJ2-7
CASTKVGTGGSNYGYTF TGTGCCAGCACCAAGGTGGGGACAGGGGGCTCTAACTATGGCTACACCTTC TRBV7-2 17 TRBD1 . TRBJ1-2
CASKYGMGGEQFF TGTGCCAGCAAGTATGGTATGGGAGGTGAGCAGTTCTTC TRBV6-6 13 . . TRBJ2-1
CASSPGGTGKHEQYF TGTGCCAGCAGCCCGGGTGGGACAGGGAAACACGAGCAGTACTTC TRBV4-2 15 TRBD1 few TRBJ2-7
CAWRGQGKDTQYF TGTGCCTGGAGGGGCCAGGGAAAAGATACGCAGTATTTT TRBV30 13 . . TRBJ2-3
CASSGFGDRNQPQHF TGTGCCAGCAGCGGATTCGGTGACAGGAATCAGCCCCAGCATTTT TRBV7-9 15 . . TRBJ1-5
CASSERSEDPSGNTIYF TGTGCCAGCAGTGAACGGAGCGAAGACCCCTCTGGAAACACCATATATTTT TRBV6-1 17 . . TRBJ1-3
CASSLDWRAGYTF TGTGCCAGCAGCTTAGATTGGCGGGCCGGCTACACCTTC TRBV7-6 13 . . TRBJ1-2
CASSLGTSGEETQYF TGTGCCAGCAGCTTAGGTACTAGCGGGGAAGAGACCCAGTACTTC TRBV11-3 15 TRBD2 . TRBJ2-5
CASSSDRVRAQYF TGTGCCAGCAGCTCAGACAGGGTAAGAGCGCAGTATTTT TRBV9 13 TRBD1 . TRBJ2-3
CAWSVIGRMNTEAFF TGTGCCTGGAGTGTAATTGGCAGAATGAACACTGAAGCTTTCTTT TRBV30 15 . . TRBJ1-1
CASSLRGRAVDTQYF TGTGCCAGCAGCTTAAGGGGGAGGGCCGTAGATACGCAGTATTTT TRBV7-8 15 . few TRBJ2-3
CAWGGGGPEEKLFF TGTGCCTGGGGAGGGGGGGGGCCTGAGGAAAAACTGTTTTTT TRBV30 14 . . TRBJ1-4
CASSSGGGTHTDTQYF TGTGCCAGCAGCTCCGGGGGGGGGACACACACAGATACGCAGTATTTT TRBV9 16 TRBD2 . TRBJ2-3
CASSQEWTAGGYEQYF TGCGCCAGCAGCCAAGAATGGACAGCGGGGGGTTACGAGCAGTACTTC TRBV4-3 16 TRBD2 . TRBJ2-7
CASKQTGTGVPGELFF TGCGCCAGCAAACAAACCGGGACAGGGGTACCCGGGGAGCTGTTTTTT TRBV5-1 16 TRBD1 few TRBJ2-2
CASSSHYGTGGTDTQYF TGTGCCAGCAGCTCCCATTACGGGACAGGGGGCACAGATACGCAGTATTTT TRBV13 17 TRBD1 . TRBJ2-3
CASSPRTGTGELFF TGTGCCAGCAGCCCCAGGACGGGGACCGGGGAGCTGTTTTTT TRBV9 14 . . TRBJ2-2
CASRRTGTQQPYEQYF TGTGCCAGTAGAAGGACAGGGACGCAACAACCCTACGAGCAGTACTTC TRBV19 16 TRBD1 . TRBJ2-7
CASSVGPSSGSSYNEQFF TGTGCCAGCAGCGTAGGACCTTCTAGCGGGAGTTCGTACAATGAGCAGTTCTTC TRBV9 18 TRBD2 once TRBJ2-1
CASSEDRAYEQYF TGTGCCAGCAGCGAAGACAGGGCTTACGAGCAGTACTTC TRBV7-9 13 TRBD1 . TRBJ2-7
CASSWGGARGANYGYTF TGCGCCAGCAGCTGGGGGGGGGCCAGGGGAGCTAACTATGGCTACACCTTC TRBV5-1 17 . . TRBJ1-2
CASSLTSDYNEQFF TGCGCCAGCAGCTTGACTAGCGATTACAATGAGCAGTTCTTC TRBV5-1 14 TRBD2 . TRBJ2-1